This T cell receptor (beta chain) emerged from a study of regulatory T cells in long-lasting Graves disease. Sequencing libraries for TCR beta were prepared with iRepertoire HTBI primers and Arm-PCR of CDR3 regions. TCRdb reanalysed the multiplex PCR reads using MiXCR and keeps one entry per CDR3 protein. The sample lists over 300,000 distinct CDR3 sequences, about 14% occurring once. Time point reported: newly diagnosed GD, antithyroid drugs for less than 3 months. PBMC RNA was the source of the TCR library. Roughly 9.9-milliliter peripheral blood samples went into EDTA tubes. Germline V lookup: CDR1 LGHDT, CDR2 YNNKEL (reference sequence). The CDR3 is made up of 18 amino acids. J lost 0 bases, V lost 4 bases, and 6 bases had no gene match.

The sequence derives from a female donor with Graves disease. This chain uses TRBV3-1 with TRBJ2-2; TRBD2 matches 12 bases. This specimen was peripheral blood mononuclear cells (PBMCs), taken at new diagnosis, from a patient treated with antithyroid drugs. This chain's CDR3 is CASSRRTSGVTNTGELFF. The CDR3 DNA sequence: TGTGCCAGCAGCCGGAGGACTAGCGGGGTCACGAACACCGGGGAGCTGTTTTTT.